Shown below are 17 T cell receptor beta chains from a single sample sequenced in a study of cytomegalovirus exposure and HLA in healthy donors. The PCR contained 60 Vbeta and 13 Jbeta primers. The method was immunoSEQ multiplex PCR; TCRdb's version includes in-frame clones alone and lacks a portion of them. The sample comprises 110,000 to 150,000 clones, 70% to 80% of which are singletons, and under 4.5% rests with the top ten. Specimen: PBMCs. These receptors came from a man aged 18 to 35 in good health and CMV-seronegative.

The genes are TRBV13 and TRBJ1-1; weak D call: TRBD1 (5 bases). In germline, CDR1 is PRHDT, CDR2 FYEKMQ (reference sequence). Trimming removed 6 bases at V and 5 bases at J, with 22 bases between. This CDR3 spans 16 amino acids. CDR3 sequence (DNA): TGTGCCAGCAGTACCCTTTTGGAGGGGCCAAGGACTGAAGCTTTCTTT. This translates into CASSTLLEGPRTEAFF.

The chain combines TRBV7-6 with TRBJ2-5; no clear D gene. Germline assignment: CDR1 SGHVS and CDR2 FNYEAQ. This CDR3 contains 14 residues. The ends were cut back, 1 base at V and 5 bases at J, with 11 bases in the middle. CDR3: CASSLDGLSETQYF. In nucleotides, the CDR3 is TGTGCCAGCAGCTTAGATGGCCTCTCGGAGACCCAGTACTTC.

The rearrangement links TRBV7-3 to TRBJ2-1; the match to TRBD2 covers 10 bases. Trimming took 3 bases from V and 9 from J; bases not matched to a gene: 11. This CDR3 spans 16 amino acids. Germline V gene sequence: CDR1 SGHTA, CDR2 FQGTGA. In nucleotides, the CDR3 is TGTGCCAGCAGCTTGACCGGGACTAGCGCATTTGGTGAGCAGTTCTTC. This codes for CASSLTGTSAFGEQFF.

This clone was seen a handful of times. This sequence joins TRBV25-1 and TRBJ2-3, with 15 bases identical to TRBD2. The length of the CDR3 is 17 residues. Trimming took 5 bases from V and 5 from J; bases not matched to a gene: 8. Germline values: CDR1 MGHDK, CDR2 SYGVNS. CDR3 DNA: TGTGCCAGCAGTAGAACCGGACTAGCGGGGGGGAGAGATACGCAGTATTTT. The encoded protein is CASSRTGLAGGRDTQYF. Full variable domain (missing parts from reference TRBV25-1 and TRBJ2-3): EADIYQTPRYLVIGTGKKITLECSQTMGHDKMYWYQQDPGMELHLIHYSYGVNSTEKGDLSSESTVSRIRTEHFPLTLESARPSHTSQYLCASSRTGLAGGRDTQYFGPGTRLTVL.

This clone has only one observation. V gene TRBV6-5 combines with J gene TRBJ1-6; TRBD1 matches at 9 bases. The CDR3 is 15 amino acids. The J segment lost 10 bases and the V segment lost 6 bases, leaving 10 bases of the junction unmatched. Germline V gives CDR1 MNHEY, CDR2 SVGAGI. The CDR3 here is CASSPGTGKNSPLHF. The CDR3 region has the DNA TGTGCCAGCAGCCCCGGGACAGGGAAGAACTCACCCCTCCACTTT.

In its sample, this clone was seen once. The V call is TRBV2, the J call TRBJ2-5; 10 bases agree with TRBD2. Germline V lookup: CDR1 SNHLY, CDR2 FYNNEI. The V segment lost 2 bases and the J segment 5 bases; nucleotides outside the gene matches: 11. The CDR3 has 17 residues. For the CDR3, the DNA is TGTGCCAGCAGTGAAAAGGGGGTAGCGGGGGGCTGGGAGACCCAGTACTTC. Translating gives CASSEKGVAGGWETQYF.

The V and J genes are TRBV5-4 and TRBJ2-3; TRBD1 matches at 9 bases. The CDR3 spans 17 residues. Germline lookup yields CDR1 SGHNT and CDR2 YYREEE (reference sequence). The trim removed 4 bases at V and 2 bases at J, leaving 11 bases unmatched. CDR3 nucleotides: TGTGCCAGCAGCCTGACCCCTACAGGGGGCGCCACAGATACGCAGTATTTT. This encodes CASSLTPTGGATDTQYF. Supplemented by reference TRBV5-4 and TRBJ2-3, the full variable domain reads ETGVTQSPTHLIKTRGQQVTLRCSSQSGHNTVSWYQQALGQGPQFIFQYYREEENGRGNFPPRFSGLQFPNYSSELNVNALELDDSALYLCASSLTPTGGATDTQYFGPGTRLTVL.

This sequence joins TRBV5-1 and TRBJ2-2; a possible D gene is TRBD2 (6 bases). This CDR3 is 13 amino acids long. Trimming stripped 4 bases from V and 8 bases from J, with 12 bases between. From germline, CDR1 is SGHRS and CDR2 YFSETQ. The DNA of the CDR3 is TGCGCCAGCAGCGGAGCTAGCGCGGGGGAGCTGTTTTTT. The encoded protein is CASSGASAGELFF.

The rearrangement joins TRBV7-9 to TRBJ2-2; D is unclear. The V end lost 4 bases, the J end lost 8 bases, and 17 bases lay between the germline ends. The CDR3 runs 15 residues. Germline CDR1 reads SEHNR; CDR2 reads FQNEAQ (reference sequence). CDR3 in amino acids: CASSSSPRGAGELFF. The CDR3 DNA follows: TGTGCCAGCAGCTCTTCCCCAAGAGGCGCGGGGGAGCTGTTTTTT.

The chain is built from TRBV27 and TRBJ2-2, with 7 bases fitting TRBD1. The CDR3 runs to 16 residues. V lost 0 bases to trimming and J lost 0 bases; unmatched junction nucleotides: 1. Germline assignment: CDR1 MNHEY and CDR2 SMNVEV (reference sequence). The CDR3 region is CASSLSGQTNTGELFF. The DNA for the CDR3 is TGTGCCAGCAGTTTATCGGGACAGACGAACACCGGGGAGCTGTTTTTT.

The chain is built from TRBV6-4 and TRBJ1-6; possibly TRBD1 for D (6 bases). Germline assignment: CDR1 MRHNA and CDR2 SNTAGT. Trimming removed 6 bases at V and 3 bases at J, with 9 bases between. The CDR3 has 14 residues. The CDR3 nucleotides are TGTGCCAGCAGGACAGGAGACTATAATTCACCCCTCCACTTT. Translation: CASRTGDYNSPLHF.

J is TRBJ2-7 and V is TRBV6-5, with D possibly TRBD2 on 6 matching bases. Germline V gives CDR1 MNHEY, CDR2 SVGAGI. This CDR3 contains 13 residues. Trimming stripped 8 bases from V and 13 bases from J, with 24 bases between. The CDR3 DNA reads as TGTGCCAGCGCGGGACGGGGGACTCCCTGGACCTACTTC. Residues: CASAGRGTPWTYF.

The count of this clone is one. The CDR3 DNA sequence: TGTGCCACCAGCAGACAGGGCCTAAGCAATCAGCCCCAGCATTTT. This sequence encodes CATSRQGLSNQPQHF. This sequence joins TRBV15 and TRBJ1-5, with a weak D call TRBD1 (5 bases). The CDR3 covers 15 residues. Germline-derived CDR1 and CDR2 are LNHNV and YYDKDF (reference sequence). V was clipped by 2 bases and J by 1 base, with 9 bases between them.

This sequence joins TRBV19 and TRBJ2-1; possible D gene TRBD2, 5 bases. CDR1 and CDR2 from the germline V gene are LNHDA and SQIVND (reference sequence). CDR3 size: 13 residues. V lost 0 bases and J 11 bases, leaving 11 bases between the germline ends. The CDR3 region is CASSIDFKRQQFF. As DNA, the CDR3 is TGTGCCAGTAGTATAGATTTTAAGCGGCAGCAGTTCTTC.

The genes are TRBV28 and TRBJ2-7; D possibly corresponds to TRBD1 (5 bases). The CDR3 is 14 residues long. V gave up 2 bases and J gave up 7 bases, with 15 bases separating them. The germline V gene encodes CDR1 MDHEN and CDR2 SYDVKM. Here the CDR3 DNA reads TGTGCCAGCAGTTTACGACAGCTCGCAGGTGAGCAGTACTTC. This codes for CASSLRQLAGEQYF. Full variable domain (missing parts from reference TRBV28 and TRBJ2-7): DVKVTQSSRYLVKRTGEKVFLECVQDMDHENMFWYRQDPGLGLRLIYFSYDVKMKEKGDIPEGYSVSREKKERFSLILESASTNQTSMYLCASSLRQLAGEQYFGPGTRLTVT.

This chain uses TRBV6-5 with TRBJ1-2; no clear D gene. Germline V lookup: CDR1 MNHEY, CDR2 SVGAGI. The CDR3 sequence is 14 residues long. With 7 bases removed from V and 6 bases from J, the gap between germline ends came to 18 bases. The CDR3 DNA is TGTGCCAGCACCCCCTTAGGAGGACGAAATGGCTACACCTTC. Encoded protein: CASTPLGGRNGYTF.

This clone occurred once. The chain links TRBV18 to TRBJ2-7; TRBD1 aligns across 12 bases. The CDR3 loop spans 15 amino acids. Germline CDR1 KGHSH, CDR2 LQKENI. Trimming at V came to 0 bases and at J to 5 bases, leaving 2 bases not matched to a gene. CDR3 residues: CASSPPGTGGDEQYF. Here the CDR3 DNA reads TGTGCCAGCTCACCACCCGGGACAGGGGGCGACGAGCAGTACTTC.